Given below is one T cell receptor beta chain in context. Antigen unknown. This record belongs to a study of T cell responses to AZD1222 COVID-19 vaccine. Profiled with immunoSEQ multiplex PCR; TCRdb holds only in-frame clones, not every one. The data hold approximately 92,000 clones, with under 90% observed a single time. Study-wide findings and caveats: Only a handful of AZD1222 recipients, more than 5 in all, had baseline seropositivity. Every sample of the repertoires postdated the peak T cell response. Variant regions that are unmutated are reportedly the target of nearly half of spike-specific TCRs. An increase in Spike-specific TCR breadth and depth was observed after two AZD1222 doses.

Germline V gene sequence: CDR1 LNHDA, CDR2 SQIVND (reference sequence). The CDR3 length is 11 residues. V lost 8 bases, J lost 6 bases, and 10 bases lay in between. The J gene is TRBJ1-2, the V gene TRBV19, with unresolved D. This specimen was peripheral blood, taken on day 0 of AZD1222 vaccination. This clonotype was obtained from an adult in good health. CDR3 residues: CASSTLNGYTF. Written as DNA, the CDR3 is TGTGCCAGTTCGACTCTTAATGGCTACACCTTC. The full variable domain, with the rest looked up from reference TRBV19 and TRBJ1-2, is DGGITQSPKYLFRKEGQNVTLSCEQNLNHDAMYWYRQDPGQGLRLIYYSQIVNDFQKGDIAEGYSVSREKKESFPLTVTSAQKNPTAFYLCASSTLNGYTFGSGTRLTVV.